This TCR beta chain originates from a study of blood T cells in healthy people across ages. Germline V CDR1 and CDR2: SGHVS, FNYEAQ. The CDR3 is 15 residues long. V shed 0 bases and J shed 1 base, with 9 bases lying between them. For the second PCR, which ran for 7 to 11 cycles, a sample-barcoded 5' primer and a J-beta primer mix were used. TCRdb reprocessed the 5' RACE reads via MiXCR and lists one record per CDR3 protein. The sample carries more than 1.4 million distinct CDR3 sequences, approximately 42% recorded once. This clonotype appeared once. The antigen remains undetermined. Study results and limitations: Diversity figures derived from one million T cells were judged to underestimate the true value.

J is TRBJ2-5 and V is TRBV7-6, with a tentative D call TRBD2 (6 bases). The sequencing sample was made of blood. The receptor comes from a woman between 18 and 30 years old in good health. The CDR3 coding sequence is TGTGCCAGCAGCTTAGCGGAGGGACGCCAAGAGACCCAGTACTTC. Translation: CASSLAEGRQETQYF.